One sample yielded the 32 T cell receptor beta chains listed below, sequenced in a study of CD8 T cells in Susac syndrome. cDNA came from about 0.51 to 1 ug RNA primed by random hexamers. TCRdb used MiXCR to reprocess the immunoSEQ multiplex PCR reads, holding one entry per CDR3 protein. The repertoire holds about 430,000 distinct CDR3 sequences, roughly 85% seen once, with approximately 0.11% in the top ten. Sequencing was performed on CD8+ T cells from PBMCs. These receptors originate from a human donor with multiple sclerosis.

To note about this clonotype: One end of the junction is discordant with germline, which a read error may explain. The J gene is TRBJ2-3, the V gene TRBV5-1; 7 bases line up with TRBD2. CDR1 and CDR2 from the germline V gene are SGHRS and YFSETQ. The CDR3 length is 14 residues. The CDR3 reads CAGSPRGDTDTQYF. The DNA of the CDR3 is TGCGCCGGCAGCCCCCGGGGGGACACAGATACGCAGTATTTT.

The V and J genes are TRBV6-1 and TRBJ2-3, with 9 nucleotides matching TRBD1. Germline V CDR1 and CDR2: MNHNS, SASEGT. CDR3 length equals 14 residues. V trimming: 6 bases; J trimming: 3 bases; junction bases outside the gene matches: 4. The DNA of the CDR3 is TGTGCCAGCAGCCGGACAGGGGTGACAGATACGCAGTATTTT. Encoded protein: CASSRTGVTDTQYF.

The V and J genes are TRBV2 and TRBJ1-1; D is unresolved. V dropped 8 bases and J dropped 2 bases, with 15 bases sitting between them. The germline CDR1 and CDR2 sequences are SNHLY and FYNNEI. The CDR3 runs to 14 residues. The CDR3 reads CASEGITDNTEAFF. In DNA form, the CDR3 reads TGTGCCAGCGAGGGAATAACGGATAACACTGAAGCTTTCTTT.

V and J are TRBV10-2 and TRBJ2-5, with D hard to call. The CDR3 runs 11 residues. Germline lookup yields CDR1 WSHSY and CDR2 SAAADI. The V end lost 7 bases, the J end lost 5 bases, and 8 bases lay between the germline ends. The CDR3 reads CASTEFETQYF. The CDR3 region has the DNA TGCGCCAGCACCGAGTTTGAGACCCAGTACTTC.

The chain couples TRBV5-8 to TRBJ2-2; D ambiguous. Trimming stripped 4 bases from V and 6 bases from J, with 13 bases between. The V gene's germline CDR1 is SGHTS and CDR2 YDEGEE. CDR3 length: 14 residues. CDR3 bases: TGTGCCAGCAGCCTATCCGTGGGGTCCGGGGAGCTGTTTTTT. Its translation: CASSLSVGSGELFF.

The chain combines TRBV25-1 with TRBJ2-7; TRBD1 matches at 9 bases. CDR3 size: 15 residues. Germline assignment: CDR1 MGHDK and CDR2 SYGVNS. The V segment lost 3 bases and the J segment 4 bases; nucleotides outside the gene matches: 7. The CDR3 is CASSDERTGAYEQYF. CDR3 nucleotide sequence: TGTGCCAGCAGTGATGAAAGGACAGGGGCGTACGAGCAGTACTTC.

A single count supports this clonotype. V gene TRBV7-9 combines with J gene TRBJ2-5; D possibly corresponds to TRBD2 (6 bases). The germline gives CDR1 SEHNR, CDR2 FQNEAQ (reference sequence). V was shortened by 5 bases and J by 4 bases, with 14 bases between the two germline ends. There are 14 residues in the CDR3. The CDR3 nucleotides read TGTGCCAGCAGCCCCCCGGGAGAATCAGAGACCCAGTACTTC. It specifies CASSPPGESETQYF.

The chain has TRBV11-2 and TRBJ2-7, with D possibly TRBD2 on 6 matching bases. Trimming pared 0 bases from V and 13 bases from J, leaving 16 bases between. Germline V gene lookup returns CDR1 SGHAT and CDR2 FQNNGV. This CDR3 is 13 amino acids long. The CDR3 loop is CASSLDKEEGFYF. DNA for the CDR3: TGTGCCAGCAGCTTAGATAAGGAGGAGGGATTTTACTTC.

J is TRBJ1-1 and V is TRBV5-1; D gene ambiguous. The CDR3 has 14 amino acids. V gave up 1 base and J gave up 6 bases, with 13 bases separating them. Germline V gene lookup returns CDR1 SGHRS and CDR2 YFSETQ. The CDR3, as DNA: TGCGCCAGCAGCTTGAGAGTCGAGGGCGCTGAAGCTTTCTTT. This encodes CASSLRVEGAEAFF. Together with reference TRBV5-1 and TRBJ1-1, the CDR3 gives the full variable domain: KAGVTQTPRYLIKTRGQQVTLSCSPISGHRSVSWYQQTPGQGLQFLFEYFSETQRNKGNFPGRFSGRQFSNSRSEMNVSTLELGDSALYLCASSLRVEGAEAFFGQGTRLTVV.

This clonotype appeared once. The rearrangement joins TRBV4-1 to TRBJ2-7; D gene ambiguous. V was trimmed by 1 base and J by 2 bases, leaving 9 bases between them. CDR1 and CDR2 from the germline V gene are MGHRA and YSYEKL. This CDR3 comprises 14 residues. CDR3 DNA: TGCGCCAGCAGCCAAGGGGGTCAGCCCTACGAGCAGTACTTC. Translating it yields CASSQGGQPYEQYF.

This clonotype was counted only a few times. V gene TRBV11-2 combines with J gene TRBJ2-7, with 8 nucleotides matching TRBD2. Trimming took 0 bases from V and 2 from J; bases not matched to a gene: 3. CDR1 and CDR2 from the germline V gene are SGHAT and FQNNGV. This CDR3 spans 15 amino acids. As DNA, the CDR3 is TGTGCCAGCAGCTTAGAGGCGGGGGGAACCTACGAGCAGTACTTC. Amino acid sequence: CASSLEAGGTYEQYF.

J is TRBJ2-1 and V is TRBV5-1; 11 nucleotides match TRBD2. The CDR3 sequence is 18 residues long. Germline V gene data show CDR1 as SGHRS and CDR2 as YFSETQ. Unmatched junction bases numbered 9, after V lost 2 bases and J lost 2 bases. Written as DNA, the CDR3 is TGCGCCAGCAGCTTAGTAGCGGGAGGGCCGGTCCCCTACAATGAGCAGTTCTTC. Translating it yields CASSLVAGGPVPYNEQFF.

In nucleotides, the CDR3 is TGTGCCAGCAGTTTCGGGGAGGCCTACGAGCAGTACTTC. This sequence encodes CASSFGEAYEQYF. The chain recombines TRBV27 with TRBJ2-7, with D possibly matching TRBD2 (6 bases). This CDR3 region has 13 residues. Germline CDR1 is MNHEY and CDR2 is SMNVEV (reference sequence). V lost 3 bases and J lost 2, with 8 bases in between.

The chain uses TRBV7-9 and TRBJ1-5, with D possibly TRBD1 on 5 matching bases. This CDR3 comprises 15 residues. Germline assignment: CDR1 SEHNR and CDR2 FQNEAQ (reference sequence). V was trimmed by 5 bases and J by 2 bases, leaving 13 bases between them. The CDR3 DNA follows: TGTGCCAGCAGCCTCCAAGGGGAAGGCAATCAGCCCCAGCATTTT. Translated: CASSLQGEGNQPQHF.

The chain is built from TRBV5-5 and TRBJ1-4; no definite D call. Trimming cost V 2 bases and J 9 bases, with 20 bases left between them. CDR1 and CDR2 (germline): SGHKS, YYEKEE (reference sequence). This CDR3 is 16 amino acids long. In DNA form, the CDR3 reads TGTGCCAGCAGCTTTCTTCTGGCCGACTCTGAGAAAAAACTGTTTTTT. It translates to CASSFLLADSEKKLFF.

The sample holds a few counts of this clonotype. V usage is TRBV2 and J usage is TRBJ2-7; no clear D gene. The germline gives CDR1 SNHLY, CDR2 FYNNEI. Trimming pared 6 bases from V and 3 bases from J, leaving 6 bases between. This CDR3 comprises 11 residues. DNA for the CDR3: TGTGCCAGCAGGGTGGGCTACGAGCAGTACTTC. Translation gives CASRVGYEQYF.

This clonotype was seen more than once but under ten times. This rearrangement joins TRBV29-1 to TRBJ2-7, with 7 bases fitting TRBD1. The V gene's germline CDR1 is SQVTM and CDR2 ANQGSEA. Trimming cost V 1 base and J 0 bases; bases outside gene matches: 3. The CDR3 covers 14 residues. CDR3 nucleotide sequence: TGCAGCGTTGAAGGAGGGGACAGCTCCTACGAGCAGTACTTC. Amino acids: CSVEGGDSSYEQYF.

The chain couples TRBV6-1 to TRBJ1-2; D might be TRBD1 (5 bases). With 5 bases removed from V and 7 bases from J, the gap between germline ends came to 17 bases. Germline values: CDR1 MNHNS, CDR2 SASEGT. CDR3 length equals 14 residues. CDR3 nucleotides: TGTGCCAGCAGTCCTGACAGATCTAGTTTTGGCTACACCTTC. Protein sequence: CASSPDRSSFGYTF.

The chain recombines TRBV20-1 with TRBJ2-7; 11 bases agree with TRBD2. Germline CDR1 DFQATT, CDR2 SNEGSKA (reference sequence). J gave up 4 bases and V 1 base, and 0 bases lay outside the gene matches. The CDR3 sequence is 13 residues long. The CDR3 sequence: CSARGLAGYEQYF. DNA of the CDR3: TGCAGTGCTAGAGGACTAGCGGGATACGAGCAGTACTTC.

The chain joins TRBV6-5 to TRBJ2-2; a possible D gene is TRBD1 (6 bases). In germline, CDR1 is MNHEY, CDR2 SVGAGI. This CDR3 comprises 14 residues. Between the trimmed V and J ends, which lost 6 bases and 5 bases, there was a span of 13 bases. This chain's CDR3 is CASSPGTLTGELFF. In nucleotides, the CDR3 is TGTGCCAGCAGCCCCGGGACATTGACCGGGGAGCTGTTTTTT.

This clonotype was seen only a few times. The rearrangement uses TRBV7-9 and TRBJ2-7, with a tentative D call TRBD1 (5 bases). This CDR3 region has 13 residues. V lost 4 bases and J lost 4, with 11 bases in between. Germline loops: CDR1 SEHNR, CDR2 FQNEAQ (reference sequence). The CDR3 DNA sequence: TGTGCCAGCAGCTCATTAGACAGATACGAGCAGTACTTC. The encoded protein is CASSSLDRYEQYF.

The chain carries TRBV20-1 and TRBJ2-7; TRBD1 is a possible D gene (6 bases). The V end lost 7 bases, the J end lost 0 bases, and 16 bases lay between the germline ends. Germline loops: CDR1 DFQATT, CDR2 SNEGSKA (reference sequence). The CDR3 covers 14 residues. The CDR3 bases are TGCAGTGGGCTAGACAGGCTTAGCTCCTACGAGCAGTACTTC. The encoded protein is CSGLDRLSSYEQYF.

J is TRBJ1-6 and V is TRBV4-1, with D possibly being TRBD1 (6 bases). Germline V lookup: CDR1 MGHRA, CDR2 YSYEKL. Trimming cost V 5 bases and J 10 bases, with 15 bases left between them. This CDR3 region has 14 residues. DNA for the CDR3: TGCGCCAGCAGCTTGGAAGGGGGACGGTCACCCCTCCACTTT. Amino acid sequence: CASSLEGGRSPLHF.

J is TRBJ2-1 and V is TRBV15; D is tentatively TRBD1 or TRBD2 (5 bases each). This CDR3 has 16 residues. Germline V gene lookup returns CDR1 LNHNV and CDR2 YYDKDF (reference sequence). V lost 0 bases and J lost 8, with 17 bases in between. Written as DNA, the CDR3 is TGTGCCACCAGCAGAGATGCTTGGGGACCCGGAGATGAGCAGTTCTTC. Its translation is CATSRDAWGPGDEQFF.

This chain connects TRBV6-5 to TRBJ1-1; possibly TRBD1 for D (5 bases). Germline V gives CDR1 MNHEY, CDR2 SVGAGI. V gave up 6 bases and J gave up 4 bases, with 12 bases separating them. The CDR3 spans 13 residues. Here the CDR3 DNA reads TGTGCCAGCAGGGAATCGGGGGGCACTGAAGCTTTCTTT. Translated: CASRESGGTEAFF.

The genes are TRBV10-3 and TRBJ2-7; the D gene is possibly TRBD2 (6 bases). The V and J ends lost 3 bases and 3 bases respectively, with 15 bases between them. Germline CDR1 reads ENHRY; CDR2 reads SYGVKD. This CDR3 region has 15 residues. The CDR3 bases are TGTGCCATCAGTGACGGCAGCGGAGGGGTCTACGAGCAGTACTTC. Protein product: CAISDGSGGVYEQYF.

The chain links TRBV10-3 to TRBJ2-1; a possible D gene is TRBD1 (6 bases). Germline CDR1 ENHRY, CDR2 SYGVKD. The CDR3 covers 15 residues. Between the trimmed V and J ends, which lost 3 bases and 6 bases, there was a span of 15 bases. In nucleotides, the CDR3 is TGTGCCATCAGTGAACAGGGTTCTGGTGTCAATGAGCAGTTCTTC. It codes for CAISEQGSGVNEQFF.

DNA for the CDR3: TGCGCCAGCAGCCAAGATATCCTGTACAATCAGCCCCAGCATTTT. Amino acid sequence: CASSQDILYNQPQHF. The gene calls are TRBV4-1 and TRBJ1-5, with no clear D. V was pared by 0 bases and J by 3 bases, with 9 bases between. This CDR3 region has 15 residues. Per germline, CDR1 MGHRA and CDR2 YSYEKL.

The V call is TRBV29-1, the J call TRBJ2-1, with 7 bases fitting TRBD2. In germline, CDR1 is SQVTM, CDR2 ANQGSEA. Trimming took 7 bases from V and 3 from J; bases not matched to a gene: 9. The CDR3 contains 14 residues. CDR3 coding DNA: TGCAGCGCTGTTGGGCTAGCGGACTACAATGAGCAGTTCTTC. Amino acids: CSAVGLADYNEQFF.

This chain joins TRBV28 and TRBJ1-2; 7 nucleotides agree with TRBD1. The CDR3 loop spans 14 amino acids. Germline V gene sequence: CDR1 MDHEN, CDR2 SYDVKM. V gave up 5 bases and J gave up 4 bases; unmatched junction bases: 7. In nucleotides, the CDR3 is TGTGCCAGCAGTCTCACCGGGACAGTCTATGGCTACACCTTC. Its translation is CASSLTGTVYGYTF.

The chain has TRBV6-5 and TRBJ2-7; D tentatively reads TRBD1 or TRBD2 (5 bases each). The germline V gene has CDR1 MNHEY and CDR2 SVGAGI. This CDR3 has 16 amino acids. Trimming removed 4 bases at V and 2 bases at J, with 18 bases between. The CDR3 loop is CASSWTLRDGTYEQYF. CDR3 in DNA: TGTGCCAGCAGTTGGACCTTACGGGACGGCACCTACGAGCAGTACTTC.

V gene TRBV15 combines with J gene TRBJ2-3; TRBD2 aligns across 11 bases. Looked up from germline, CDR1 is LNHNV and CDR2 is YYDKDF (reference sequence). The CDR3 consists of 15 residues. After removal of 1 base from V and 6 bases from J, the junction contained 3 bases not matched to a gene. The CDR3 bases are TGTGCCACCAGCAGAGTTAGCGGGGGGGCCGATACGCAGTATTTT. Its protein product is CATSRVSGGADTQYF.